Many counts were recorded for the clone carrying this T cell receptor (beta chain). Its matching antigen is unknown. These data come from a study of T-cell reconstitution after alpha-beta-depleted transplantation in children. Germline V CDR1 and CDR2: LGHDT, YNNKEL (reference sequence). Trimming at V came to 4 bases and at J to 5 bases, leaving 4 bases not matched to a gene. CDR3 length: 13 residues. Study outcomes and limitations: Several hundred rapidly expanded clones from non-depleted graft cells reportedly supplied alpha-beta T cells about two months post-transplant. Some patients showed high day-60 TCRbeta diversity, which derived from surviving recipient T cells and thymic progenitors.

The authors prepared the TCRbeta library with unique molecular identifiers. TCRdb re-analysed the PCR reads in MiXCR, keeping a single row per CDR3 protein. The table shows around 200,000 distinct CDR3 sequences, with approximately 15% occurring only once. The chain carries TRBV3-1 and TRBJ2-5, with 7 bases matching TRBD1. This sample comprised PBMCs, mostly from graft donor cells, obtained 360 days after TCRalphabeta/CD19-depleted stem cell transplant. The TCR originated in a male patient aged 2 to 10 who had a stem cell transplant for acute lymphoblastic leukemia, so the T cells may come from the graft donor. This CDR3 is CASSPPDRETQYF. In nucleotides, the CDR3 is TGTGCCAGCAGCCCCCCGGACAGGGAGACCCAGTACTTC.